This T cell receptor beta chain was observed in a study of blood T cell repertoires in COVID-19. Background on the study: COVID-19 samples, acute and convalescent, were from the United States, Italy and Spain. The analysed material was cDNA or gDNA that came from T cells, B-cell-depleted T cells, or PBMCs.

Authors' analysis steps: Amplification from reference gene primers served as the basis for estimated nucleated cell counts. Profiling relied on immunoSEQ multiplex PCR, and the TCRdb table lists in-frame clones only, not all of them. That table gives V, J and clone size, and the DNA gave D and trimming. The sample holds some 120,000 clones, around 78% seen once. Trimming took 3 bases from V and 8 from J; bases not matched to a gene: 9. Germline loops: CDR1 KGHSH, CDR2 LQKENI. The CDR3 has 14 amino acids. The sequenced material came from peripheral blood. This clonotype was obtained from a human donor in a cohort sampled during active COVID-19. The rearrangement links TRBV18 to TRBJ1-2, with 7 bases fitting TRBD1. CDR3 amino acids: CASSPGQADWGYTF. CDR3 bases: TGTGCCAGCTCACCCGGACAGGCGGACTGGGGCTACACCTTC. Variable domain in full (rest from reference TRBV18 and TRBJ1-2): NAGVMQNPRHLVRRRGQEARLRCSPMKGHSHVYWYRQLPEEGLKFMVYLQKENIIDESGMPKERFSAEFPKEGPSILRIQQVVRGDSAAYFCASSPGQADWGYTFGSGTRLTVV.